One and the same sample provided the 30 T cell receptor beta chains below, sequenced in a study of blood T cell repertoires in COVID-19. The assay was immunoSEQ multiplex PCR, and TCRdb's table has in-frame clones only and misses some. Among about 83,000 clones listed, 70% to 90% were seen once. The sequencing sample was made of peripheral blood. The receptors were gathered from a woman aged 80 or over in a cohort sampled during active or convalescent COVID-19.

The genes are TRBV28 and TRBJ1-1; 7 bases fit TRBD1. V lost 5 bases, J lost 4 bases, and 7 bases stayed unmatched. The CDR3 has 14 residues. Germline values: CDR1 MDHEN, CDR2 SYDVKM. CDR3 in amino acids: CASSPTQGTTEAFF. CDR3 in DNA: TGTGCCAGCAGTCCTACACAGGGGACCACTGAAGCTTTCTTT.

V and J are TRBV9 and TRBJ2-5; tentative D call: TRBD2 (7 bases). Germline values: CDR1 SGDLS, CDR2 YYNGEE. With 0 bases removed from V and 4 bases from J, the gap between germline ends came to 13 bases. The length of the CDR3 is 15 residues. CDR3 region: CASSVDRGGRETQYF. The CDR3 DNA reads as TGTGCCAGCAGCGTAGATAGGGGGGGAAGAGAGACCCAGTACTTC.

V and J are TRBV28 and TRBJ1-3; 7 nucleotides align to TRBD1. This CDR3 is built from 15 residues. CDR1 is MDHEN and CDR2 is SYDVKM in the germline V gene. The ends lost 3 bases at V and 8 bases at J; junction bases unmatched: 10. This CDR3 is CASSLVRGGAHTIYF. CDR3 nucleotides: TGTGCCAGCAGTTTGGTGAGAGGGGGCGCGCACACCATATATTTT.

This clone has a single count. V usage is TRBV2 and J usage is TRBJ2-5; 12 nucleotides align to TRBD2. This CDR3 is 15 amino acids long. The V and J ends lost 8 bases and 4 bases, in that order; junction bases with no gene match: 8. The germline CDR1 and CDR2 sequences are SNHLY and FYNNEI. The CDR3 DNA follows: TGTGCCAGCTTACGACTAGCGGGAGCCGCAGAGACCCAGTACTTC. It yields the protein CASLRLAGAAETQYF.

The genes are TRBV6-5 and TRBJ1-2; D gene unclear. Germline V gene data show CDR1 as MNHEY and CDR2 as SVGAGI. V lost 7 bases and J lost 6, with 6 bases in between. The CDR3 loop spans 10 amino acids. The CDR3 DNA is TGTGCCAGCAATCTAAATGGCTACACCTTC. This gives the protein CASNLNGYTF.

V gene TRBV5-1 combines with J gene TRBJ1-4, with 7 bases identical to TRBD1. The V gene's germline CDR1 is SGHRS and CDR2 YFSETQ. The V gene end was trimmed by 4 bases and the J gene end by 8 bases; junction bases not matched to a gene: 8. The CDR3 totals 14 residues. The CDR3 DNA reads TGCGCCAGCAGCACCACAGGGGTAGGGGAAAAACTGTTTTTT. It is translated as CASSTTGVGEKLFF.

The chain combines TRBV19 with TRBJ2-1, with TRBD1 matching over 7 bases. The CDR3 loop spans 12 amino acids. Trimming at V came to 3 bases and at J to 10 bases, leaving 3 bases not matched to a gene. Looked up from germline, CDR1 is LNHDA and CDR2 is SQIVND (reference sequence). CDR3 loop: CASSMDRLEQFF. Here the CDR3 DNA reads TGTGCCAGTAGTATGGACAGGTTGGAGCAGTTCTTC. Based on the CDR3 plus reference TRBV19 and TRBJ2-1, the full variable domain is DGGITQSPKYLFRKEGQNVTLSCEQNLNHDAMYWYRQDPGQGLRLIYYSQIVNDFQKGDIAEGYSVSREKKESFPLTVTSAQKNPTAFYLCASSMDRLEQFFGPGTRLTVL.

The genes are TRBV11-3 and TRBJ2-7, with 7 bases matching TRBD2. V shed 0 bases and J 4 bases; nucleotides not matched to a gene: 3. The CDR3 is 14 amino acids. Germline CDR1 is SGHNT and CDR2 is YENEEA. CDR3 region: CASSLDSSGYEQYV. The CDR3 nucleotides are TGTGCCAGCAGCTTAGATAGTAGCGGGTACGAGCAGTACGTC.

The rearrangement uses TRBV12-3 or TRBV12-4 and TRBJ2-1; D gene ambiguous. This CDR3 has 13 residues. Trimming pared 6 bases from V and 5 bases from J, leaving 11 bases between. CDR3 in DNA: TGTGCCAGCAGGGCGACACTGAACAATGAGCAGTTCTTC. Amino acid sequence: CASRATLNNEQFF.

This chain uses TRBV18 with TRBJ1-1; D unclear. This CDR3 is 13 amino acids long. The germline CDR1 and CDR2 sequences are KGHSH and LQKENI. The V end was cut by 6 bases, the J end by 1 base, with 9 bases between. The DNA for the CDR3 is TGTGCCAGCTCCCCTAACTCGAACACTGAAGCTTTCTTT. Protein sequence: CASSPNSNTEAFF.

This clone was seen more than once but under ten times. The junction departs from the called germline gene at one end, perhaps through a read error. The chain joins TRBV7-7 to TRBJ2-7, with D tentatively TRBD1 (5 bases). Per the germline V gene, CDR1 is SSHAT and CDR2 is FNYEAQ (reference sequence). The CDR3 spans 15 residues. The CDR3 loop reads CASSLGPDSSYEQYF. CDR3 coding DNA: TGTGCTAGCAGCTTAGGTCCTGACAGTTCCTACGAGCAGTACTTC. Full variable domain (rest looked up from reference TRBV7-7 and TRBJ2-7): GAGVSQSPRYKVTKRGQDVTLRCDPISSHATLYWYQQALGQGPEFLTYFNYEAQPDKSGLPSDRFSAERPEGSISTLTIQRTEQRDSAMYRCASSLGPDSSYEQYFGPGTRLTVT.

This chain connects TRBV7-2 to TRBJ2-7, with 7 bases lining up with TRBD2. Germline V gene data show CDR1 as SGHTA and CDR2 as FQGNSA. J was trimmed by 3 bases and V by 0 bases; bases with no gene match: 8. This CDR3 region has 16 residues. The DNA for the CDR3 is TGTGCCAGCAGCTTAGCGCGGCGGGAGCGCAACTACGAGCAGTACTTC. Translating it yields CASSLARRERNYEQYF. Combining the CDR3 with reference TRBV7-2 and TRBJ2-7 gives the whole variable domain GAGVSQSPSNKVTEKGKDVELRCDPISGHTALYWYRQSLGQGLEFLIYFQGNSAPDKSGLPSDRFSAERTGGSVSTLTIQRTQQEDSAVYLCASSLARRERNYEQYFGPGTRLTVT.

A single count supports this clone. The gene calls are TRBV19 and TRBJ2-3; 13 nucleotides line up with TRBD2. Germline CDR1 LNHDA, CDR2 SQIVND (reference sequence). The CDR3 runs to 17 residues. The junction had 10 bases not matched to a gene; V was cut back by 6 bases and J by 4 bases. CDR3 in DNA: TGTGCCAGTAGAGATGAGGGACTAGCGGGAATTTCAGATACGCAGTATTTT. It codes for CASRDEGLAGISDTQYF.

A few counts support this clone. The rearrangement joins TRBV13 to TRBJ2-5, with 14 bases identical to TRBD2. In germline, CDR1 is PRHDT, CDR2 FYEKMQ (reference sequence). CDR3 length: 17 amino acids. J gave up 5 bases and V 5 bases, and 10 bases lay outside the gene matches. CDR3 in amino acids: CASSQGTSGSRGETQYF. The CDR3 DNA reads TGTGCCAGCAGCCAGGGGACTAGCGGGAGTCGGGGGGAGACCCAGTACTTC.

The chain employs TRBV7-2 and TRBJ1-4; D might be TRBD1 (5 bases). The germline gives CDR1 SGHTA, CDR2 FQGNSA. V was pared by 1 base and J by 7 bases, with 19 bases between. CDR3 length equals 17 residues. The CDR3 DNA reads TGTGCCAGCAGCTTAGGAGCAAAGGGGAAATGGAGTGAAAAACTGTTTTTT. Amino acids: CASSLGAKGKWSEKLFF.

The chain couples TRBV4-1 to TRBJ2-1; 8 bases agree with TRBD1. This CDR3 has 16 residues. The J segment lost 1 base and the V segment lost 4 bases, leaving 6 bases of the junction unmatched. CDR1 is MGHRA, CDR2 YSYEKL, per germline. The CDR3 DNA is TGCGCCAGCAGCCCTGATGGGACAGGATCCTACAATGAGCAGTTCTTC. The encoded protein is CASSPDGTGSYNEQFF.

V gene TRBV6-1 combines with J gene TRBJ1-6; D might be TRBD1 (6 bases). Deletions cut 2 bases from V and 9 bases from J, with 14 bases between. Germline-derived CDR1 and CDR2 are MNHNS and SASEGT. The CDR3 totals 15 residues. CDR3 nucleotides: TGTGCCAGCAGTGAAAGACAGGTTGCGGCTTCACCCCTCCACTTT. Amino acids: CASSERQVAASPLHF.

The count of this clone is one. V gene TRBV2 combines with J gene TRBJ1-5; unclear D gene. Trimming left V 5 bases short and J 1 base short, with 9 bases between. Germline V gives CDR1 SNHLY, CDR2 FYNNEI. The CDR3 has 14 residues. The CDR3 region has the DNA TGTGCCAGCAGTCCAGGACTGAGCAATCAGCCCCAGCATTTT. It is translated as CASSPGLSNQPQHF.

V and J are TRBV20-1 and TRBJ1-5; D perhaps matches TRBD1 (6 bases). V dropped 3 bases and J dropped 4 bases, with 16 bases sitting between them. The CDR3 is 15 residues long. Germline assignment: CDR1 DFQATT and CDR2 SNEGSKA (reference sequence). CDR3 loop: CSASGGGTKNQPQHF. CDR3 bases: TGCAGTGCTAGTGGGGGGGGCACCAAGAATCAGCCCCAGCATTTT.

The chain is built from TRBV12-1 and TRBJ1-5; the DNA was not used to check the table's D call, TRBD1. TRBV12-1 is annotated as a pseudogene. CDR3 length equals 22 residues. CDR3 sequence (DNA): TGTGCCAGCAGCTATTACCCCCAACCCCCATCCTCCGGGACAGGGCCTCAATGGCCCCAGCATTTT. This encodes CASSYYPQPPSSGTGPQWPQHF.

This chain uses TRBV18 with TRBJ2-1, with no clear D. V was cut by 3 bases and J by 4 bases, with 10 bases left in between. The CDR3 contains 14 residues. Per the germline V gene, CDR1 is KGHSH and CDR2 is LQKENI. The chain's CDR3 is CASSPNGEYNEQFF. The CDR3, as DNA: TGTGCCAGCTCACCTAACGGAGAGTACAATGAGCAGTTCTTC.

This clone showed up just once. V is TRBV11-1 and J is TRBJ2-2; TRBD1 matches 7 bases. Unmatched junction bases numbered 3, after V lost 5 bases and J lost 6 bases. The CDR3 covers 13 residues. Germline values: CDR1 SGHAT, CDR2 FQDESV (reference sequence). The CDR3: CASSDGTAGELFF. The DNA for the CDR3 is TGTGCCAGCAGCGACGGGACAGCCGGGGAGCTGTTTTTT.

V usage is TRBV2 and J usage is TRBJ2-3; possible D gene TRBD1, 6 bases. In germline, CDR1 is SNHLY, CDR2 FYNNEI. The V gene lost 6 bases and the J gene lost 2 bases, with 9 bases spanning the gap. This CDR3 comprises 13 residues. This CDR3 reads CASRDSFTDTQYF. The CDR3 coding sequence is TGTGCCAGCAGGGACAGCTTCACAGATACGCAGTATTTT.

The chain employs TRBV9 and TRBJ2-3; weak D call: TRBD2 (5 bases). The ends were cut back, 0 bases at V and 1 base at J, with 12 bases in the middle. This CDR3 comprises 16 residues. Germline assignment: CDR1 SGDLS and CDR2 YYNGEE. The CDR3 spells CASSVGGTEGTDTQYF. In DNA, the CDR3 is TGTGCCAGCAGCGTAGGTGGAACGGAGGGCACAGATACGCAGTATTTT.

V is TRBV19 and J is TRBJ2-1; TRBD2 aligns across 9 bases. The CDR3 spans 16 residues. Trimming removed 7 bases from V and 3 bases from J; junction bases left unmatched: 10. Germline V gene data show CDR1 as LNHDA and CDR2 as SQIVND (reference sequence). The CDR3 DNA follows: TGTGCCAGTAACGACTTTAGCGGGAGTGTCTACAATGAGCAGTTCTTC. It specifies CASNDFSGSVYNEQFF.

The J gene is TRBJ1-1, the V gene TRBV7-3; D possibly corresponds to TRBD1 (6 bases). The CDR3 loop spans 16 amino acids. Trimming removed 5 bases from V and 1 base from J, with 17 bases in between. Germline CDR1 and CDR2: SGHTA and FQGTGA. The CDR3 region is CASSPTGQPWNTEAFF. Here the CDR3 DNA reads TGTGCCAGCAGCCCCACGGGACAACCCTGGAACACTGAAGCTTTCTTT.

This rearrangement joins TRBV7-3 to TRBJ2-5; TRBD2 aligns across 14 bases. The CDR3 length is 17 residues. Germline CDR1 SGHTA, CDR2 FQGTGA. The V and J ends lost 4 bases and 5 bases, in that order; junction bases with no gene match: 9. CDR3 sequence (DNA): TGTGCCAGCAGCTCGCCTTGGACTAGCGGGAGGTGGGAGACCCAGTACTTC. It is translated as CASSSPWTSGRWETQYF.

The chain carries TRBV6-5 and TRBJ2-7; tentatively, D is TRBD1 (6 bases). CDR3 size: 13 residues. Germline V gives CDR1 MNHEY, CDR2 SVGAGI. The V end was cut by 6 bases, the J end by 7 bases, with 16 bases between. The CDR3 DNA is TGTGCCAGCAGGGTTCCTTGGGGGCTGGAGCAGTACTTC. It specifies CASRVPWGLEQYF.

The chain uses TRBV29-1 and TRBJ2-7; 9 nucleotides agree with TRBD1. This CDR3 region has 15 residues. The trim removed 1 base at V and 1 base at J, leaving 5 bases unmatched. Looked up from germline, CDR1 is SQVTM and CDR2 is ANQGSEA. The CDR3 coding sequence is TGCAGCGTTGAAGGAACAGGGGGCTGGTCCTACGAGCAGTACTTC. Residues: CSVEGTGGWSYEQYF.

The rearrangement links TRBV10-3 to TRBJ1-6; D gene unclear. V lost 3 bases and J 3 bases, leaving 6 bases between the germline ends. This CDR3 is 14 amino acids long. Germline V CDR1 and CDR2: ENHRY, SYGVKD. CDR3 sequence (DNA): TGTGCCATCAGTGAAGAGGGCTATAATTCACCCCTCCACTTT. Its translation: CAISEEGYNSPLHF.